Following are 9 T cell receptor beta chains from one sample sequenced in a study of blood T cell repertoires in COVID-19. The assay was immunoSEQ multiplex PCR, and TCRdb's table has in-frame clones only and misses some. Of roughly 150,000 clones detected, more than 85% appear once; the ten largest clones hold more than 2%. Sequenced sample: peripheral blood. Source of these receptors: an older woman with acute or convalescent COVID-19.

The rearrangement uses TRBV11-3 and TRBJ2-1; a possible D gene is TRBD2 (6 bases). V lost 4 bases and J 0 bases, leaving 10 bases between the germline ends. The CDR3 covers 15 residues. The V gene's germline CDR1 is SGHNT and CDR2 YENEEA. CDR3 loop: CASSSRDSSYNEQFF. The CDR3 nucleotides are TGTGCCAGCAGCTCCCGGGACTCCTCCTACAATGAGCAGTTCTTC.

This chain joins TRBV25-1 and TRBJ1-1; D perhaps matches TRBD1 (5 bases). The CDR3 spans 12 residues. The germline V gene has CDR1 MGHDK and CDR2 SYGVNS. Trimming took off 3 bases at V and 5 bases at J, with 7 bases between the two ends. CDR3 loop: CASSDRGTEAFF. CDR3 nucleotides: TGTGCCAGCAGTGATCGGGGGACTGAAGCTTTCTTT. Combining the CDR3 with reference TRBV25-1 and TRBJ1-1 gives the whole variable domain EADIYQTPRYLVIGTGKKITLECSQTMGHDKMYWYQQDPGMELHLIHYSYGVNSTEKGDLSSESTVSRIRTEHFPLTLESARPSHTSQYLCASSDRGTEAFFGQGTRLTVV.

CDR3 coding DNA: TGTGCCAGCAGCCCCGGGACTAGTGAGCAGTTCTTC. It translates to CASSPGTSEQFF. This chain joins TRBV5-8 and TRBJ2-1, with TRBD2 identical over 8 bases. Trimming at V came to 4 bases and at J to 9 bases, leaving 3 bases not matched to a gene. Germline V CDR1 and CDR2: SGHTS, YDEGEE. The CDR3 totals 12 residues.

The V and J genes are TRBV3-1 (or the pseudogene TRBV3-2) and TRBJ1-1; the D gene is possibly TRBD1 (5 bases). The CDR3 contains 17 residues. The V end lost 0 bases, the J end lost 1 base, and 15 bases lay between the germline ends. The germline gives CDR1 LGHDT, CDR2 YNNKEL (reference sequence). This CDR3 is CASSQDKGSARNTEAFF. The CDR3 DNA follows: TGTGCCAGCAGCCAAGATAAGGGGTCGGCGAGGAACACTGAAGCTTTCTTT.

The rearrangement links TRBV2 to TRBJ2-5; TRBD1 agrees at 12 bases. The CDR3 totals 16 residues. Germline V lookup: CDR1 SNHLY, CDR2 FYNNEI. V lost 6 bases and J lost 1; bases outside the gene matches: 6. The CDR3, as DNA: TGTGCCAGCAGGAGGGGACAGGGGGCGGTCCAAGAGACCCAGTACTTC. It encodes CASRRGQGAVQETQYF.

The gene calls are TRBV3-1 (or the pseudogene TRBV3-2) and TRBJ2-2, with D possibly being TRBD2 (5 bases). The CDR3 has 15 amino acids. Germline-derived CDR1 and CDR2 are LGHDT and YNNKEL (reference sequence). V was cut by 1 base and J by 7 bases, with 13 bases left in between. CDR3 in DNA: TGTGCCAGCAGCCAAGTAAGGGTGGAGGACGGGGAGCTGTTTTTT. Protein sequence: CASSQVRVEDGELFF.

J is TRBJ1-1 and V is TRBV6-1; D may be TRBD1 (6 bases). Trimming shortened V by 1 base and J by 11 bases, and 17 bases separated the two germline ends. CDR1 is MNHNS, CDR2 SASEGT, per germline. The CDR3 is 14 residues long. CDR3 loop: CASSEGSQGLRAFF. DNA for the CDR3: TGTGCCAGCAGTGAAGGCTCACAGGGTTTGAGGGCTTTCTTT.

V and J are TRBV15 and TRBJ2-1; 8 nucleotides match TRBD2. With 0 bases clipped from V and 1 base from J, the junction kept 8 bases outside the gene matches. CDR1 is LNHNV and CDR2 is YYDKDF in the germline V gene (reference sequence). The CDR3 covers 18 residues. The CDR3 coding sequence is TGTGCCACCAGCAGAGATCATCTAGCGGGCTTTTCCTACAATGAGCAGTTCTTC. Translated: CATSRDHLAGFSYNEQFF.

The CDR3 region has the DNA TGTGCCAGCAGCTGGACGGGGAGCTACTTAAAAGAGACCCAGTACTTC. Its translation: CASSWTGSYLKETQYF. This sequence joins TRBV13 and TRBJ2-5, with a possible D match to TRBD2 (5 bases). The CDR3 runs to 16 residues. Trimming shortened V by 4 bases and J by 3 bases, and 18 bases separated the two germline ends. Germline loops: CDR1 PRHDT, CDR2 FYEKMQ (reference sequence).